This entry concerns a single T cell receptor beta chain. Germline lookup yields CDR1 MNHEY and CDR2 SVGAGI. V was clipped by 0 bases and J by 2 bases, with 14 bases between them. This CDR3 has 16 amino acids. Donors were grouped by their self-reported clinical history. These data belong to a study of blood T cell repertoires in COVID-19. The overall study: COVID-19 samples, acute and convalescent, were from the United States, Italy and Spain. Nucleic acid was either cDNA or gDNA, and it came from T cells, B-cell-depleted T cells, or PBMCs.

Original processing methods: Nucleated cell number was recorded as an estimate derived from reference gene primer amplification. Produced via immunoSEQ multiplex PCR; TCRdb's table is partial and in-frame only. V and J calls and clone size are copied from that table; D and trimming were computed from the DNA. Of about 140,000 clones listed, approximately 84% are singletons. The sequence was collected from a woman aged 50 to 65 with acute COVID-19. Source material: PBMCs or T cells enriched from blood (not recorded which). The V call is TRBV6-5, the J call TRBJ2-7; D is perhaps TRBD1 (6 bases). The CDR3 region is CASSYSSSGETYEQYF. CDR3 DNA sequence: TGTGCCAGCAGTTACTCTTCATCAGGGGAGACCTACGAGCAGTACTTC.